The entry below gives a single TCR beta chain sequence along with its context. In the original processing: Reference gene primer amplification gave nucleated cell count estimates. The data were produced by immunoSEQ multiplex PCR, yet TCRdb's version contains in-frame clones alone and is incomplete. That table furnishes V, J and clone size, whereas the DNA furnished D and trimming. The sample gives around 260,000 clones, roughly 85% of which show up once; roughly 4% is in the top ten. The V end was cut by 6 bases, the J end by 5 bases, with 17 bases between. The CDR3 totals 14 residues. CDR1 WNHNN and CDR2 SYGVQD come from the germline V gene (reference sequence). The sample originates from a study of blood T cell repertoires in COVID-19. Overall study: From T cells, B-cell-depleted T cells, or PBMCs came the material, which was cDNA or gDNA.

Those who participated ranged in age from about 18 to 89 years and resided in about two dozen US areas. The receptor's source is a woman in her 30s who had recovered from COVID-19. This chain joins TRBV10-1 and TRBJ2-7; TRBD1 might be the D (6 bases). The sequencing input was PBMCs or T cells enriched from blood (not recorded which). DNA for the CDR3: TGCGCCAGCAGCCCGACAGGTCCCTGGGACGAGCAGTACTTC. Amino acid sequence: CASSPTGPWDEQYF.